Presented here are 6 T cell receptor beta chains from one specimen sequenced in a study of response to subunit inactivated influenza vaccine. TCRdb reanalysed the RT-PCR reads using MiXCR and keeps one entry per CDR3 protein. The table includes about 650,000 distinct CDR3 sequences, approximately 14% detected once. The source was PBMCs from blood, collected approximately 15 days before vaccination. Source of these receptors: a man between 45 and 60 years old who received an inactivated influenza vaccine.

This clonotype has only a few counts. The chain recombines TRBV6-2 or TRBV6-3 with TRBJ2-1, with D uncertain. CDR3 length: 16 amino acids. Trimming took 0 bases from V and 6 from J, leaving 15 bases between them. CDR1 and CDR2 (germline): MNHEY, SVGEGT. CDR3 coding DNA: TGTGCCAGCAGTTACTCGGATCGGGCTACGGCCAATGAGCAGTTCTTC. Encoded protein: CASSYSDRATANEQFF.

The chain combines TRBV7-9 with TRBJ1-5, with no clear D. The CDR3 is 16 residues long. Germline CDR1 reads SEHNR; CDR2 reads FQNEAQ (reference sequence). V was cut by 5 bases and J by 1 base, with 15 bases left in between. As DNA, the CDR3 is TGTGCCAGCAGCCCCTGGCCTAGCAGCAGCAATCAGCCCCAGCATTTT. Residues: CASSPWPSSSNQPQHF.

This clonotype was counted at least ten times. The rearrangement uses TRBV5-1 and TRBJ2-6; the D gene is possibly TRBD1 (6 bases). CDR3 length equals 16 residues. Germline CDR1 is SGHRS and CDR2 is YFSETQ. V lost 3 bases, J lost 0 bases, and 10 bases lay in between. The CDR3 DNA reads TGCGCCAGCAGCTCGGACAGATACTCTGGGGCCAACGTCCTGACTTTC. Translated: CASSSDRYSGANVLTF.

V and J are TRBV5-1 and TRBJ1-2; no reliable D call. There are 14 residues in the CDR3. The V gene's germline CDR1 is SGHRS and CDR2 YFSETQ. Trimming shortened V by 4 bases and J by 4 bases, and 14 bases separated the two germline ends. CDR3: CASSLQTGRYGYTF. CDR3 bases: TGCGCCAGCAGCCTCCAGACCGGGCGCTATGGCTACACCTTC.

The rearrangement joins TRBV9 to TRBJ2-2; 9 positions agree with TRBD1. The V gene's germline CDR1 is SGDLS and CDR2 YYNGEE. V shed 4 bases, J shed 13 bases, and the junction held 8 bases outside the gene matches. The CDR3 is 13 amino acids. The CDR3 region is CASSPRGTGMLFF. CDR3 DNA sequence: TGTGCCAGCAGCCCAAGAGGGACAGGGATGCTGTTTTTT.

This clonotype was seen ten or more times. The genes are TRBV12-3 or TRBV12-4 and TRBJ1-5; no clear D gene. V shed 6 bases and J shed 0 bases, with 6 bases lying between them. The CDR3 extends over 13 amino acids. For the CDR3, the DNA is TGTGCCAGCAGCCGTGCTAGCAATCAGCCCCAGCATTTT. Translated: CASSRASNQPQHF.